The rows below give T cell receptor beta chains drawn from one sample of a study of T cell responses to AZD1222 COVID-19 vaccine. TCRdb keeps only in-frame clones here, not all; method: immunoSEQ multiplex PCR. This sample yields more than 95,000 clones, of which 90% to 95% are seen a single time; 2.5% to 3.5% belongs to the top ten. Sequenced here: peripheral blood, sampled on day 0 of AZD1222 vaccination. These receptors were collected from an adult in good health. Each CDR3 is given with its conserved first and last residue. A D gene is named only where the DNA matches it firmly. A row's size may be missing; if present it is once, few, many or a size class.

clone_size,j_call,d_call,v_call,cdr3_nt,cdr3_aa
-,TRBJ2-7,TRBD1,TRBV7-2,TGTGCCAGCAGCTTAGTGGGACAGAGCTACGAGCAGTACTTC,CASSLVGQSYEQYF
few,TRBJ1-6,TRBD1,TRBV7-9,TGTGCCAGCAGCTTCGGGGGACAGAATAATTCACCCCTCCACTTT,CASSFGGQNNSPLHF
-,TRBJ1-6,TRBD1,TRBV2,TGTGCCAGCAGTGTGGGACAGGGGATTTCACCCCTCCACTTT,CASSVGQGISPLHF
-,TRBJ1-5,-,TRBV19,TGTGCCAGTAGTAGTAGGGAGAATCAGCCCCAGCATTTT,CASSSRENQPQHF
-,TRBJ2-1,-,TRBV29-1,TGCAGCGTTCCCGGGCCTGAGCAGTTCTTC,CSVPGPEQFF
-,TRBJ1-6,-,TRBV9,TGTGCCAGCAGCGTCCCTAACTCACCCCTCCACTTT,CASSVPNSPLHF
-,TRBJ1-4,-,TRBV5-1,TGCGCCAGCAGCTTGACTGGGACAGAAAAACTGTTTTTT,CASSLTGTEKLFF
-,TRBJ1-2,TRBD1,TRBV6-5,TGTGCCAGCAAGAGGACAGGGGGCTACTATGGCTACACCTTC,CASKRTGGYYGYTF
-,TRBJ2-7,-,TRBV11-2,TGTGCCAGCAGCGGAAACCCCCGCGAGCAGTACTTC,CASSGNPREQYF
-,TRBJ1-2,-,TRBV5-1,TGCGCCAGCAGCTTGGTACAGGGTACCTATGGCTACACCTTC,CASSLVQGTYGYTF
-,TRBJ2-7,-,TRBV11-2,TGTGCCAGCAGCTTGGAAAGGCAGTCCTACGAGCAGTACTTC,CASSLERQSYEQYF
-,TRBJ2-7,TRBD2,TRBV19,TGTGCCAGTAGTATTTGGCGGGAGAAACCCTACGAGCAGTACTTC,CASSIWREKPYEQYF
-,TRBJ1-6,-,TRBV28,TGTGCCAGCAAAGAAGTGGGCGGCTCCTATAATTCACCCCTCCACTTT,CASKEVGGSYNSPLHF
once,TRBJ1-2,-,TRBV11-2,TGTGCCAGCAGCTTAGCGGCCGAAGGCTACACCTTC,CASSLAAEGYTF
-,TRBJ1-1,-,TRBV5-1,TGCGCCAGCAGCCAGGGACATAACACTGAAGCTTTCTTT,CASSQGHNTEAFF
-,TRBJ1-1,-,TRBV7-8,TGTGCCAGCAGCTTAGCGCGGGGGGGTGGGACTGAAGCTTTCTTT,CASSLARGGGTEAFF
-,TRBJ2-7,-,TRBV18,TGTGCCAGCTCACCGAGCCAGGGGTCCTACGAGCAGTACTTC,CASSPSQGSYEQYF
-,TRBJ2-3,-,TRBV7-3,TGTGCCAGCAGCTTCGCGGGGGATACGCAGTATTTT,CASSFAGDTQYF
-,TRBJ2-3,TRBD2,TRBV5-4,TGTGCCAGCAGCTTGAGCGCGGGGGGGCTCGCAGATACGCAGTATTTT,CASSLSAGGLADTQYF
-,TRBJ2-7,-,TRBV15,TGTGCCACCAGCAGAGATCTACTGATCTACGAGCAGTACTTC,CATSRDLLIYEQYF
-,TRBJ1-1,-,TRBV5-4,TGTGCCAGCAGCTTTGGAACTGAAGCTTTCTTT,CASSFGTEAFF
-,TRBJ1-1,-,TRBV3-1/TRBV3-2,TGTGCCAGCAGCCAGGCTCTAGGTGTCACTGAAGCTTTCTTT,CASSQALGVTEAFF
-,TRBJ2-5,-,TRBV5-1,TGCGCCAGCAGCCTAGGGTACCCGGGACGAGAGACCCAGTACTTC,CASSLGYPGRETQYF
once,TRBJ2-3,TRBD1,TRBV5-4,TGTGCCAGCAGCTTTGTAACAGGGGGCGCGACAGATACGCAGTATTTT,CASSFVTGGATDTQYF
-,TRBJ2-5,-,TRBV27,TGTGCCAGCAGTTTGAAAGGAGAGACCCAGTACTTC,CASSLKGETQYF
-,TRBJ1-5,-,TRBV6-1,TGTGCCAGCAGTTATGGAAATAGCAATCAGCCCCAGCATTTT,CASSYGNSNQPQHF
-,TRBJ2-3,-,TRBV5-1,TGCGCCAGCAGCTTATCCTGGGGGATCCTTAGCACAGATACGCAGTATTTT,CASSLSWGILSTDTQYF
-,TRBJ1-6,-,TRBV27,TGTGCCAGCAGCAGGGACATTGGTTCACCCCTCCACTTT,CASSRDIGSPLHF
-,TRBJ2-3,TRBD1,TRBV19,TGTGCCAGTCGGATCCCGGACAGGGCCACAGATACGCAGTATTTT,CASRIPDRATDTQYF
-,TRBJ1-3,-,TRBV15,TGTGCCACCAGCCTAACCACCAGGCTAGGGACCATATATTTT,CATSLTTRLGTIYF
-,TRBJ2-1,-,TRBV12-3/TRBV12-4,TGTGCCAGCAGTCGCCAACCTGACCTGTTCTTC,CASSRQPDLFF
-,TRBJ2-1,-,TRBV24-1,TGTGCCACCAGTGATTCGTGGCAGGGGTACAATGAGCAGTTCTTC,CATSDSWQGYNEQFF
-,TRBJ1-5,-,TRBV3-1/TRBV3-2,TGTGCCAGCAAAGCGAGGGGTAGCAATCAGCCCCAGCATTTT,CASKARGSNQPQHF
-,TRBJ2-7,TRBD2,TRBV3-1/TRBV3-2,TGTGCCAGCAGCCAAGGCCCTTGGCGGGAGGGCATTAACGAGCAGTACTTC,CASSQGPWREGINEQYF
-,TRBJ2-5,-,TRBV27,TGTGCCAGCAGTCAAGTTACGGCCGTCATAGAGACCCAGTACTTC,CASSQVTAVIETQYF
-,TRBJ2-1,-,TRBV6-4,TGTGCCAGCAGTGATCTGGGGGACAACAAGGATGAGCAGTTCTTC,CASSDLGDNKDEQFF
-,TRBJ2-7,TRBD1,TRBV5-1,TGCGCCAGCAGCTTGGTAACAGGGGGGAACTACGAGCAGTACTTC,CASSLVTGGNYEQYF
-,TRBJ1-2,TRBD1,TRBV10-3,TGTGCCATCACTCGGACGGAGGGACAGGATGGCTACACCTTC,CAITRTEGQDGYTF
-,TRBJ2-1,TRBD2,TRBV5-1,TGCGCCAGCAGCTTGTACGGGGGGGACAACGGGGAGCAGTTCTTC,CASSLYGGDNGEQFF
-,TRBJ1-3,-,TRBV9,TGTGCCAGCAGCGTAGGCGTCGCATACACCATATATTTT,CASSVGVAYTIYF
-,TRBJ1-5,-,TRBV5-6,TGTGCCAGCAGCTTTTTCTGGGGCAATCAGCCCCAGCATTTT,CASSFFWGNQPQHF
-,TRBJ1-1,TRBD1,TRBV28,TGTGCCAGCAGGCTACAGGGGGCGTGGAGCACTGAAGCTTTCTTT,CASRLQGAWSTEAFF
-,TRBJ2-3,-,TRBV15,TGTGCCACCAGCAGAGTCCTAGCGGATACGCAGTATTTT,CATSRVLADTQYF
-,TRBJ1-6,-,TRBV19,TGTGCCAGTAGTATGGGGTTTGGGCTACTCCACTTT,CASSMGFGLLHF
-,TRBJ2-1,TRBD2,TRBV2,TGTGCCACCTTAGGACTAGCTGGGGACAATGAGCAGTTCTTC,CATLGLAGDNEQFF
-,TRBJ2-2,-,TRBV24-1,TGTGCCACCAGTGCGAGCACCGGGGAGCTGTTTTTT,CATSASTGELFF
-,TRBJ1-2,-,TRBV29-1,TGCAGCGCCCCCAGGGAAGAGGAAAGCTACACCTTC,CSAPREEESYTF
-,TRBJ2-5,-,TRBV20-1,TGCAGTGCTAGTAGCGGACCATCGGGAGAGACCCAGTACTTC,CSASSGPSGETQYF
-,TRBJ2-7,TRBD2,TRBV4-1,TGCGCCAGCAGCCAAGACCCTAGCGGGAGTATCGAGCAGTACTTC,CASSQDPSGSIEQYF
-,TRBJ1-2,TRBD1,TRBV5-1,TGCGCCAGCAGCAGGGTGGTAACAGGGGTTGATGGCTACACCTTC,CASSRVVTGVDGYTF